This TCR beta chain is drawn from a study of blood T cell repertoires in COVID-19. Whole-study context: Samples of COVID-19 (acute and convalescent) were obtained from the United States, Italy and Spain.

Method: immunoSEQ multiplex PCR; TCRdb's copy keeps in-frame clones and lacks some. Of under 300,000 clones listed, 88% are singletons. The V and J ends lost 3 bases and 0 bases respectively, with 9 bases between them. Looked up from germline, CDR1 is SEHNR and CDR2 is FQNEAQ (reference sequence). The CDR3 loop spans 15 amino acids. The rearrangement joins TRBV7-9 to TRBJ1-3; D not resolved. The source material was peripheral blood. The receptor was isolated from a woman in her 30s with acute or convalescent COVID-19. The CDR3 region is CASSFFSGSGNTIYF. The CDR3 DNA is TGTGCCAGCAGCTTTTTTAGCGGCTCTGGAAACACCATATATTTT.